This TCR beta chain was obtained from a study of blood T cell repertoires in COVID-19. At the level of the study: Whether acute or convalescent, the COVID-19 samples came from the United States, Italy and Spain. PBMCs, B-cell-depleted T cells, or T cells provided the cDNA or gDNA that made up the material.

In the original workflow: Amplified reference gene primers provided the basis for estimating nucleated cell counts. Here immunoSEQ multiplex PCR was the method, and the copy in TCRdb shows in-frame clones only, minus some. V and J calls and clone size are those listed in that table; D and trimming were worked out from the DNA. The data show approximately 180,000 clones, nearly 90% seen once. The CDR3 contains 16 residues. V was pared by 5 bases and J by 3 bases, with 6 bases of the junction left unmatched. Looked up from germline, CDR1 is LNHDA and CDR2 is SQIVND (reference sequence). The clonotype comes from a man aged 55 to 70 with active or convalescent COVID-19. The rearrangement joins TRBV19 to TRBJ2-3; 12 bases fit TRBD2. The material sequenced was peripheral blood. The CDR3 spells CASSPITSGGTDTQYF. The DNA of the CDR3 is TGTGCCAGTAGTCCGATCACTAGCGGGGGGACAGATACGCAGTATTTT.